This TCR beta chain was recovered during a study of early T cells in non-severe SARS-CoV-2 infection. Study-wide results and caveats: In VDJdb matching, anti-spike CD8 responses were favored while private and CD4 specificities went missing.

The TCR library protocol was used to attach unique molecular identifiers. These identifiers were attached to individual cDNA molecules. A single record per CDR3 protein comes from TCRdb applying MiXCR to the 5' RACE reads. The table has about 58,000 distinct CDR3 sequences, about 13% seen once. The CDR3 sequence is 13 residues long. Germline V gives CDR1 SQVTM, CDR2 ANQGSEA. Between the trimmed V and J ends, which lost 7 bases and 4 bases, there was a span of 17 bases. This clonotype was detected ten times or more. Its specificity is unknown. The V gene is TRBV29-1, the J gene TRBJ2-7, with D perhaps matching TRBD1 (5 bases). Material for sequencing was whole blood. This receptor was obtained from an adult who was a healthcare worker with PCR-confirmed SARS-CoV-2 infection or an uninfected control (not recorded which). CDR3 in DNA: TGCAGCGCATCGTTTCAGGGTTGGTACGAGCAGTACTTC. This encodes CSASFQGWYEQYF.